This T cell receptor beta chain stems from a study of tumor-infiltrating lymphocytes in primary liver carcinoma. Study conclusions and caveats: Merely some 8-24% of top clones spanned all five tumor regions.

Total RNA amounting to roughly 0.5 ug was the source from which TCR beta cDNA was made with a constant-region primer. Each TCR beta library was derived from three nested multiplex PCR rounds that employed slightly modified ARM-PCR. A C-beta reverse primer and TRBV1-TRBV30 forward primers served in each of the first two PCR rounds, at approximately 10 cycles apiece. TCRdb used MiXCR to reprocess the multiplex PCR reads, holding one entry per CDR3 protein. The table has 50,000 or so distinct CDR3 sequences, roughly 80% seen once. Germline V gives CDR1 LGHNA, CDR2 YNFKEQ. This CDR3 is built from 16 residues. Only one count was recorded for this clonotype. Its target is not known. Germline is not matched at one junction end, which may reflect a read error. Total RNA and DNA came together from 20-30 mg of bulk tissue without cell sorting. Surgical resection served as treatment for the primary liver carcinoma of these patients.

This receptor was taken from a man aged 35-49 years with primary liver carcinoma and hepatitis B virus infection. Sequencing was carried out using liver tumor tissue from sampling region 5. Subset denoted: tumor region T5, tumor centre. V usage is TRBV4-2 and J usage is TRBJ1-6; a possible D gene is TRBD1 (5 bases). The CDR3 region is CPSNQEGSGGDSHLHF. The CDR3 nucleotides are TGTCCCAGCAACCAAGAGGGGTCAGGAGGAGATTCACACCTCCACTTT.